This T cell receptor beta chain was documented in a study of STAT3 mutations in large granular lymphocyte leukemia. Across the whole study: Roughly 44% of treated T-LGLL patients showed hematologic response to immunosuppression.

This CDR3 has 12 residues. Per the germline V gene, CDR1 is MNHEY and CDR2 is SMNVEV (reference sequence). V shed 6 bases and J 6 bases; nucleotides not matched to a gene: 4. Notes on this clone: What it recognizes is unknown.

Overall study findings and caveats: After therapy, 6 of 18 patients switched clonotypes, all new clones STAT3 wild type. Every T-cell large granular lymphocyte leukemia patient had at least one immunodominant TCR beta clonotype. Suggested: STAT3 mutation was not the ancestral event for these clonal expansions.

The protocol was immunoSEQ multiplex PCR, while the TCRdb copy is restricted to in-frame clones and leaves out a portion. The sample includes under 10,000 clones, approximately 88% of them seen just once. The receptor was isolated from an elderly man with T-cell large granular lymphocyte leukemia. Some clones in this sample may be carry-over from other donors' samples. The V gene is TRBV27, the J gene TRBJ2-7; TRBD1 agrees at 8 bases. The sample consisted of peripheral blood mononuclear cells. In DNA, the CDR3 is TGTGCCAGCAGCGGACAGGGCAGCGAGCAGTACTTC. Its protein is CASSGQGSEQYF.